This T cell receptor (beta chain) is drawn from a study of T-cell reconstitution after alpha-beta-depleted transplantation in children. Trimming cost V 0 bases and J 0 bases, with 15 bases left between them. The CDR3 is made up of 18 amino acids. Germline V gives CDR1 SGHTA, CDR2 FQGNSA. The study, taken as a whole, reports: Some patients owed their high day-60 TCRbeta diversity to surviving recipient T cells and thymic progenitors. When one year had passed after transplant, most T-cell counts and diversity came from newly produced T cells. As was reported, about two months after transplant, alpha-beta T cells came from several hundred expanded graft clones.

This clonotype was seen only a few times. The antigen remains unidentified. The authors prepared the TCRbeta library with unique molecular identifiers. TCRdb ran MiXCR on the PCR reads and lists one entry per CDR3 protein. The data contain fewer than 350,000 distinct CDR3 sequences, around 7.3% of them singletons. The gene calls are TRBV7-2 and TRBJ2-1; weak D call: TRBD1 (5 bases). The material sequenced was peripheral blood, taken 360 days after TCRalphabeta/CD19-depleted stem cell transplant. This TCR came from a female patient between 2 and 10 years old who had a stem cell transplant for Fanconi anemia, so the T cells may come from the graft donor. In DNA form, the CDR3 reads TGTGCCAGCAGCTTAGCGTTGGTACAGGCCAGCTCCTACAATGAGCAGTTCTTC. Amino acids: CASSLALVQASSYNEQFF. The full variable domain, rest sourced from reference TRBV7-2 and TRBJ2-1, is GAGVSQSPSNKVTEKGKDVELRCDPISGHTALYWYRQSLGQGLEFLIYFQGNSAPDKSGLPSDRFSAERTGGSVSTLTIQRTQQEDSAVYLCASSLALVQASSYNEQFFGPGTRLTVL.